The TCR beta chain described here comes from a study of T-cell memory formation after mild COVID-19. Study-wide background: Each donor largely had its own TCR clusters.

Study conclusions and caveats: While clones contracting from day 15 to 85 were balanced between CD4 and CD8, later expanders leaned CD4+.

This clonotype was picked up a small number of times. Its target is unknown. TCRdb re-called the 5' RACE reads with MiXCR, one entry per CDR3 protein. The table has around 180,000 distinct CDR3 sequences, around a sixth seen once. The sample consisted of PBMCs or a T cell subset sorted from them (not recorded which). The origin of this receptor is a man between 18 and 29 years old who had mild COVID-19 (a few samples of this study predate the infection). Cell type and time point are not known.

In DNA form, the CDR3 reads TGCAGTGCTGCAAAGGGACAGAGGTCTCACGAGCAGTACTTC. Its protein is CSAAKGQRSHEQYF. The gene calls are TRBV29-1 and TRBJ2-7, with 7 positions matching TRBD1. There are 14 residues in the CDR3. Germline V gene sequence: CDR1 SQVTM, CDR2 ANQGSEA.